This T cell receptor beta chain appears in the sequencing data of a study of cytomegalovirus exposure and HLA in healthy donors. Points from the study as a whole: In a later analysis, CMV-associated beta chains were mostly HLA-associated, it appeared.

The donors (healthy individuals) were bone marrow donors. In the case of this clone: The target antigen is unknown.

This CDR3 comprises 15 residues. V shed 1 base and J 4 bases; nucleotides not matched to a gene: 3. Germline values: CDR1 SGHTA, CDR2 FQGNSA. Researchers ran the PCR with 60 Vbeta and 13 Jbeta primers. In the study's own analysis: About 12 million shared chains were among the roughly 80 million unique TCR beta chains that a later analysis counted. Profiled with immunoSEQ multiplex PCR; TCRdb holds only in-frame clones, not every one. The D gene and trimming were derived from the DNA, and the V and J assignments and clone size from that table. The profile covers 100,000 to 150,000 clones, with 65% to 80% appearing a single time and roughly 13% taken by the ten largest.

Material for sequencing was PBMCs. The source is a middle-aged woman in good health and CMV-seropositive. This chain joins TRBV7-2 and TRBJ2-1; 8 nucleotides match TRBD2. The CDR3 protein is CASSLGTSRYNEQFF. The DNA of the CDR3 is TGTGCCAGCAGCTTAGGGACTAGCCGTTACAATGAGCAGTTCTTC.